A single TCR beta chain is shown here with its context. The record originates from a study of blood T cell repertoires in COVID-19. Across the whole study: Samples came from the United States, Italy and Spain, spanning acute and convalescent COVID-19.

TCRdb's copy holds only in-frame clones and misses some; the assay was immunoSEQ multiplex PCR. Here the sample spans some 250,000 clones, around nine tenths being singletons. CDR1 and CDR2 from the germline V gene are KGHSH and LQKENI. V was clipped by 4 bases and J by 4 bases; unmatched bases: 2. The CDR3 runs to 15 residues. The sequence was collected from a woman in her 70s with active or convalescent COVID-19. The chain is built from TRBV18 and TRBJ1-6, with TRBD1 matching over 9 bases. The sequenced sample was peripheral blood. The CDR3 is CASSQQGAYNSPLHF. The DNA for the CDR3 is TGTGCCAGCTCACAACAGGGGGCATATAATTCACCCCTCCACTTT.